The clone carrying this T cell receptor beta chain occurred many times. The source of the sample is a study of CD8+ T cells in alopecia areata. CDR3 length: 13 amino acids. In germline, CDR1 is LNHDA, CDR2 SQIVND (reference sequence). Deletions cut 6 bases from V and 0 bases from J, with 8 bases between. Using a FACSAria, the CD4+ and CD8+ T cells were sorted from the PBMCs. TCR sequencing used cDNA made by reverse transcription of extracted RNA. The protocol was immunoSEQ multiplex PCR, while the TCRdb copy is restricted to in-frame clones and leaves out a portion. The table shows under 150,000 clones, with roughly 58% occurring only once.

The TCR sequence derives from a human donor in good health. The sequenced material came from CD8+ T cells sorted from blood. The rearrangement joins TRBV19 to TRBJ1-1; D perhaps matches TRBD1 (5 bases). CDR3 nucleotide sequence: TGTGCCAGTAGCACCAGGGTGAACACTGAAGCTTTCTTT. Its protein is CASSTRVNTEAFF.